This note documents a single T cell receptor beta chain sequence. The data are from a study of T cell changes during pregnancy in multiple sclerosis. The germline CDR1 and CDR2 sequences are LGHNA and YNFKEQ. The CDR3 is 15 amino acids. With 4 bases clipped from V and 8 bases from J, the junction kept 8 bases outside the gene matches. The method was immunoSEQ multiplex PCR; TCRdb's version includes in-frame clones alone and lacks a portion of them. The sample has tens of thousands of clones, around 89% seen once; the top ten hold roughly 6.9%. V gene TRBV4-2 combines with J gene TRBJ2-4, with 10 positions matching TRBD1. The material sequenced was CD8+ T cells from peripheral blood mononuclear cells, taken in the first trimester of pregnancy. This receptor was obtained from a female donor with multiple sclerosis, enrolled in a pregnancy study. CDR3 nucleotide sequence: TGTGCCAGCAGCCCCATAGAAGGGACAGGGGACATTCAGTACTTC. Protein sequence: CASSPIEGTGDIQYF.